This T cell receptor beta chain was identified during a study of CD8+CD57+ T cells in acquired aplastic anemia. Study-level points and caveats: Patients and controls were not found to differ significantly in CD8+ Simpson's diversity.

This clonotype has a handful of counts. The target antigen is unknown. Investigators profiled TCR beta VDJ and CDR3 from genomic DNA template. TCRdb re-analysed the reads in MiXCR, keeping a single row per CDR3 protein. Of around 210,000 distinct CDR3 sequences in the sample, less than 75% were seen once. CD8+CD57+ cell expansion had been shown by flow cytometry in patients chosen for sequencing. Specimen: sorted CD4+, CD8+, or CD8+CD57+ T cells (not recorded which) from PBMCs. This sequence was found in a human donor with aplastic anemia.

CDR3 nucleotide sequence: TGTGCCACCAGTACCATTGGGTCCGTTTCCTACAATGAGCAGTTCTTC. This encodes CATSTIGSVSYNEQFF. The rearrangement uses TRBV24-1 and TRBJ2-1; D is unresolved. V was shortened by 6 bases and J by 1 base, with 15 bases between the two germline ends. CDR3 length: 16 residues. Germline V gene sequence: CDR1 KGHDR, CDR2 SFDVKD.